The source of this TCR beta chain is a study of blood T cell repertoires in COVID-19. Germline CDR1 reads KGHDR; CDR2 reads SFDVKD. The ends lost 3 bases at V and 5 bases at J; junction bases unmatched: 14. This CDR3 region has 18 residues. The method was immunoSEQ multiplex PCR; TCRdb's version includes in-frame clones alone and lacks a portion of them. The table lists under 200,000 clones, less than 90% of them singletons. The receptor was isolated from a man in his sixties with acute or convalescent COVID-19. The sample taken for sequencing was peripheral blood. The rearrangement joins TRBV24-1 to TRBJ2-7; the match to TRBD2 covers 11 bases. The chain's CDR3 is CATSDPRPASGRINEQYF. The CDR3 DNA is TGTGCCACCAGTGATCCCCGGCCCGCTAGCGGGAGGATAAACGAGCAGTACTTC.